Included here is one TCR beta chain sequence, with context. Its antigen is unknown. These data belong to a study of CXCR3-negative and CXCR3-positive naive CD8 T cells (dated by TCRdb to about 2019). Describing the broader study: In total, about 150 million TRB reads were obtained, corresponding to roughly 1.5 +/- 0.3 million reads per library. Diversity and physicochemical repertoire analyses were performed on about eleven donors pooled from two independent experiments. For the TRBV-TRBJ cluster analysis, the naive subsets came from about five donors, while the memory cells came from 3 donors. What the authors observed across the whole study: Compared with CXCR3-negative naive cells, CXCR3-positive naive cells had TRB CDR3s with higher hydrophobicity (lower Kidera factor 4), lower energy, and higher strength and volume indices. Surface CD5, linked to self-reactivity in mice, was comparable between naive subsets; TCR interaction strength was therefore also inferred from TRB CDR3 physicochemical properties. Repertoire diversity was comparably high in both naive subsets but much lower in memory CD8+ T cells. TRBV-TRBJ usage was similar between naive CXCR3-negative and CXCR3-positive cells from the same donor, while memory cells showed distinct patterns. CXCR3 expression partially decreased after cryopreservation, so most assays used freshly isolated PBMCs.

CDR1 and CDR2 (MNHEY, SVGEGT) derive from the germline V gene. The CDR3 spans 11 residues, from the cysteine through the phenylalanine. No DNA was logged. Each CD8+ T cell subset was flow-sorted in triplicate, and some 300,000 cells per subset were placed directly into RLT lysis buffer. To keep memory contaminants out, a stringent definition of naive CD8+ T cells was applied: CD45RO-CCR7+CD27+CD95-. Peripheral blood mononuclear cells were isolated from buffy coats by standard density gradient centrifugation. A FACSAria III was used to flow-sort naive CD8+ T cells into CXCR3-negative and CXCR3-positive populations. Total RNA was extracted from sorted cells with an RNeasy Mini Kit. Sequencing was performed on a NextSeq 550. The Human TCR Profiling Kit (MiLaboratory) was used to prepare UMI-labeled 5' RACE TRB cDNA libraries. The full amount of extracted RNA was used for cDNA synthesis, and the full amount of resulting cDNA was used for PCR amplification. Libraries were prepared in parallel with an identical number of PCR cycles. The original pipeline was this. About 50,000 +/- 9,200 unique UMI-labeled TRB cDNA molecules per library were extracted with MIGEC and MiXCR, with at least two reads per UMI required. An average of about 40,000 +/- 10,000 functional in-frame TRB CDR3 nucleotide clonotypes without stop codons was found per library. Diversity metrics, including normalized Shannon-Wiener and Chao1, were computed in VDJtools after downsampling to 5000 UMI-labeled TRB molecules per sample. VDJtools computed clonotype-size-weighted physicochemical properties of the central five CDR3 residues: interaction energy, strength, volume and Kidera factor 4. TCRdb reprocessed the reads into one record per CDR3 protein sequence, lacking DNA. The V and J calls were not made by the authors but by TCRdb's processing. The sample's records list 85,000 to 120,000 distinct CDR3 sequences. The ten largest account for over 0.35% of the sample.

The V and J genes are TRBV6-2 or TRBV6-3 and TRBJ2-1; the D call from TCRdb, TRBD1, cannot be confirmed without DNA. This TCR derives from a human donor in good health. Some clones in this sample may be carry-over from other donors' samples. Input material: naive CXCR3+ CD8+ T cells from blood. The cell subset or site label for this specimen denotes: CD45RO-CCR7+CD27+CD95- naive CD8+ T cells expressing CXCR3 (TNR3+). The CDR3 protein is CASQGGGEQFF.